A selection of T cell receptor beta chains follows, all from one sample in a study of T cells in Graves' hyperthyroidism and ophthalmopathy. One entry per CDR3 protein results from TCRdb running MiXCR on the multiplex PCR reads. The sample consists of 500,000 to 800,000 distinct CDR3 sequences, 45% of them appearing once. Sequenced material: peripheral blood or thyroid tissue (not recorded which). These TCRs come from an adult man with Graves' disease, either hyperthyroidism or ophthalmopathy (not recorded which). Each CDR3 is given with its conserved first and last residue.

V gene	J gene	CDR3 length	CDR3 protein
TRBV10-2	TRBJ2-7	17	CASRRKLAGVSSYEQYF
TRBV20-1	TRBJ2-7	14	CSAPTGRSSYEQYF
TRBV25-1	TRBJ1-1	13	CASSETGLTEAFF
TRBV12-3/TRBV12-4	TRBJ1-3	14	CASSSGGPGNTIYF
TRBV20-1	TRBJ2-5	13	CSASYVTQETQYF
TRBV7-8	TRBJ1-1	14	CASSYSSLNTEAFF
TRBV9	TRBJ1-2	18	CASSSGSVTASPSYGYTF
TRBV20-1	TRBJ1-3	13	CSAQVSTGNTIYF
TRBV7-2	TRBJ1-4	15	CASSLRIQGNEKLFF
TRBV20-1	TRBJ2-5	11	CSARTSETQYF
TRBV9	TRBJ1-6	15	CASSLITGNNSPLHF
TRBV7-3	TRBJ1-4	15	CASSRTTGGNEKLFF
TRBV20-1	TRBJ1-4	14	CSARRTGANEKLFF
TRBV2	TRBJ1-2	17	CASAPRVSRGTNYGYTF
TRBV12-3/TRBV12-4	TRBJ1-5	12	CASNGPDQPQHF
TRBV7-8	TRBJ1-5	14	CASSSTSRGEAQHF
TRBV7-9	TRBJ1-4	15	CASSPSQETYEKLFF
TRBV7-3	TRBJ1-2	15	CASSQASEVSYGYTF
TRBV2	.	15	CASSGRNHSYNEQFF
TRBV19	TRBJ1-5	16	CASSIVAGVGNQPQHF
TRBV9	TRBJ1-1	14	CASSVQVGGTEAFF
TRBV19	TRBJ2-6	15	CARDSRASGANVLTF
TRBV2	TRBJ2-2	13	CASKAANTGELFF
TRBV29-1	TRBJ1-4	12	CSSTTANEKLFF
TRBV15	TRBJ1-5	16	CATSGTGTGVNQPQHF
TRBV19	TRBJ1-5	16	CASNSRTGGDHQPQHF
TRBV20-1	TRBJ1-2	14	CSAGNRLDSHYDTF
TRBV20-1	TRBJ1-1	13	CSARGYRGERAFF
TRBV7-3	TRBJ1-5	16	CASSSPGGANNQPQHF
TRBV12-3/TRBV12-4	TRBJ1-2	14	CASSLTQGVGGYTF
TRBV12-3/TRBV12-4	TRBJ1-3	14	CASSFGTLGNTIYF
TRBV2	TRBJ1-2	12	CAAGGNRYGYTF
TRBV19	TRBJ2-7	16	CASSGRTGGASYEQNF
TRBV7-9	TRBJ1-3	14	CASSLVRTGNTIYF
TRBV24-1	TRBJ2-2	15	CATSKTGLNTGELFF
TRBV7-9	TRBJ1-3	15	CASSDLGRSGNTIYF
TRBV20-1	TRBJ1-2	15	CSAEEYTDANYGYTF
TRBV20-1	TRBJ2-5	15	CSAPYSGTGSETQYF
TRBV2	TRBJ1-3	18	CASSELSAMRSSGNTIYF
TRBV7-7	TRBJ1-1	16	CASSPCTGTRGTEAFF
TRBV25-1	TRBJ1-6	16	CASSAPTGRANSPLHF
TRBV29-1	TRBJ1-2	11	CSVEDVAPSTF
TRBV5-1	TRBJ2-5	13	CASSTGAQETQYF
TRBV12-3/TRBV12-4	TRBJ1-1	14	CASGTRGRDTEAFF
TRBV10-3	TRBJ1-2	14	CAISEGTGSYGYTF
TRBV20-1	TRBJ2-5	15	CSARRTTDYQETQYF
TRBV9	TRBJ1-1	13	CASSGRPPGEAFF
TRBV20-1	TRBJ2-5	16	CSAKNRRQGAKETQYF
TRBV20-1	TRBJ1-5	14	CSARPLYSNQPQHF
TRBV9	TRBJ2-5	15	CASSIHSGTSETQYF
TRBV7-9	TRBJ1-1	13	CAIRDRKNTEAFF
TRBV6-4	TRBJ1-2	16	CASSDIYSNTRRGYTF
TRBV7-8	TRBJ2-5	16	CASSRSGPSREETQYF
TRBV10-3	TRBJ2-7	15	CASSLLPPLNYEQYF
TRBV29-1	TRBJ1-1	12	CSVVRGGFEAFF